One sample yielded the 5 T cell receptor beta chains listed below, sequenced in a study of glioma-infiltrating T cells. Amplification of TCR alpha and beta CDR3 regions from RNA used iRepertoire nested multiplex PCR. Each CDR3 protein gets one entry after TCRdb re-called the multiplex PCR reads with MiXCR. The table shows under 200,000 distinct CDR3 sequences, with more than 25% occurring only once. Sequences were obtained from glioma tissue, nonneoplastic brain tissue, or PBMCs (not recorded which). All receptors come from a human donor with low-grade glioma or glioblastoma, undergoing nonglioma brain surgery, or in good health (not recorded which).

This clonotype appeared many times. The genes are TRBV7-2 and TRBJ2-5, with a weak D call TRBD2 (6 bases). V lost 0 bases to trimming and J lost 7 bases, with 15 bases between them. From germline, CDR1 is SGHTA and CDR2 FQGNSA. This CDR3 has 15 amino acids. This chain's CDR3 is CASSLAAIPEGTQYF. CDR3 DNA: TGTGCCAGCAGCTTAGCTGCCATCCCGGAGGGGACCCAGTACTTC.

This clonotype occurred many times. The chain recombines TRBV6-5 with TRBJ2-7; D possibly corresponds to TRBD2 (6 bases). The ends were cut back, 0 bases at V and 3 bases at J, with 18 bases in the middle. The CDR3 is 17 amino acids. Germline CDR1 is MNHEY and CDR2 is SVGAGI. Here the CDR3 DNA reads TGTGCCAGCAGTTACTCTAAGGGCGGGAAAGGGGACTACGAGCAGTACTTC. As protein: CASSYSKGGKGDYEQYF.

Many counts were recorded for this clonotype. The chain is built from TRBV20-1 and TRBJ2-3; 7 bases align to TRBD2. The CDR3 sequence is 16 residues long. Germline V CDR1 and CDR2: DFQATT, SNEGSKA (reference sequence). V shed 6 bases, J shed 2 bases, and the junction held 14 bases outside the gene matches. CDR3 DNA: TGCAGTGCCTCACGTGCCGGGAGGCCCTACACAGATACGCAGTATTTT. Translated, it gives CSASRAGRPYTDTQYF.

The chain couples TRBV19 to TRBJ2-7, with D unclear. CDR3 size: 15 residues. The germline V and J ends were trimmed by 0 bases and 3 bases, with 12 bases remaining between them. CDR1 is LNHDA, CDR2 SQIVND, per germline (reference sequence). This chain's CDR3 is CASSIDGRSHYEQYF. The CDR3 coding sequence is TGTGCCAGTAGTATAGATGGGCGCAGCCACTACGAGCAGTACTTC.

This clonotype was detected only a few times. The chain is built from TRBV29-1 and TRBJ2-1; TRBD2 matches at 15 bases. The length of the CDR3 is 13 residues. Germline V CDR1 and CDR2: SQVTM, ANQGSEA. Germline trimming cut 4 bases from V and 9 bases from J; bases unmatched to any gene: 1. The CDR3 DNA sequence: TGCAGCGTTGGGACTAGCGGGAGGGTTGAGCAGTTCTTC. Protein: CSVGTSGRVEQFF.